One and the same sample provided the 9 T cell receptor beta chains below, sequenced in a study of radiation and T cells in renal cell carcinoma. Time point given: blood 2 weeks post-SBRT. Regarding treatment: 15 Gy SBRT to primary tumor, nephrectomy 4 weeks later. Only in-frame clones appear in the TCRdb table, and some are missing; sequencing was by immunoSEQ multiplex PCR. The sample includes 120,000 or so clones, about 81% of them seen just once. This specimen consisted of blood, obtained from a patient whose treatment included radiotherapy and nephrectomy. The origin of the receptors is a man aged 50 to 59 with renal cell carcinoma.

The gene calls are TRBV11-2 and TRBJ2-7; TRBD1 or TRBD2 may be the D gene (5 bases each). With 5 bases removed from V and 1 base from J, the gap between germline ends came to 12 bases. Germline loops: CDR1 SGHAT, CDR2 FQNNGV. The CDR3 covers 14 residues. This chain's CDR3 is CASSRSGTSYEQYF. As DNA, the CDR3 is TGTGCCAGCAGCAGATCCGGGACGTCCTACGAGCAGTACTTC.

This chain joins TRBV5-6 and TRBJ2-3; unclear D gene. The CDR3 loop spans 13 amino acids. V was shortened by 1 base and J by 6 bases, with 9 bases between the two germline ends. Germline loops: CDR1 SGHDT, CDR2 YYEEEE. CDR3 sequence (DNA): TGTGCCAGCAGCTTGCATGGCTCGGATACGCAGTATTTT. Amino acid sequence: CASSLHGSDTQYF.

The J gene is TRBJ2-1, the V gene TRBV9; the D gene could be TRBD1 or TRBD2 (5 bases each). The germline V and J ends were trimmed by 1 base and 6 bases, with 8 bases remaining between them. CDR3 length: 13 residues. Germline CDR1 and CDR2: SGDLS and YYNGEE. The CDR3 sequence is CASSVYGGNEQFF. The CDR3, as DNA: TGTGCCAGCAGCGTATATGGGGGCAATGAGCAGTTCTTC.

This clone was detected a few times. The chain recombines TRBV19 with TRBJ2-2; D unresolved. The CDR3 consists of 12 residues. V was trimmed by 10 bases and J by 4 bases, leaving 10 bases between them. CDR1 is LNHDA and CDR2 is SQIVND in the germline V gene (reference sequence). CDR3 sequence: CAIPVGTGELFF. As DNA, the CDR3 is TGTGCCATTCCGGTTGGCACCGGGGAGCTGTTTTTT.

This clone was found once. The rearrangement joins TRBV9 to TRBJ1-5, with 9 nucleotides matching TRBD1. From germline, CDR1 is SGDLS and CDR2 YYNGEE. J lost 3 bases, V lost 4 bases, and 2 bases had no gene match. The CDR3 runs to 14 residues. The chain's CDR3 is CASSWTGDNQPQHF. CDR3 bases: TGTGCCAGCAGCTGGACAGGGGACAATCAGCCCCAGCATTTT.

The chain joins TRBV6-4 to TRBJ1-1; possibly TRBD1 for D (5 bases). Germline CDR1 and CDR2: MRHNA and SNTAGT. The V end lost 3 bases, the J end lost 5 bases, and 10 bases lay between the germline ends. This CDR3 has 13 amino acids. CDR3: CASSESGGTEAFF. The CDR3 DNA sequence: TGTGCCAGCAGTGAGTCCGGGGGAACTGAAGCTTTCTTT.

V usage is TRBV29-1 and J usage is TRBJ2-7; D possibly corresponds to TRBD2 (6 bases). Germline V gene data show CDR1 as SQVTM and CDR2 as ANQGSEA. V lost 6 bases and J lost 5, with 20 bases in between. The CDR3 totals 14 residues. CDR3 bases: TGCAGCGTCTCCCGGGACTCCCCGGGGAACGAGCAGTACTTC. Residues: CSVSRDSPGNEQYF.

The chain couples TRBV4-1 to TRBJ2-3; 10 bases are shared with TRBD2. The CDR3 contains 13 residues. From germline, CDR1 is MGHRA and CDR2 YSYEKL. V was pared by 1 base and J by 8 bases, with 0 bases of the junction left unmatched. The CDR3 DNA sequence: TGCGCCAGCAGCCAAGGGACTAGCGGTACGCAGTATTTT. Protein product: CASSQGTSGTQYF.

The rearrangement uses TRBV20-1 and TRBJ2-7; D not resolved. The CDR3 runs 10 residues. Deletions cut 6 bases from V and 5 bases from J, with 8 bases between. Germline V gene lookup returns CDR1 DFQATT and CDR2 SNEGSKA (reference sequence). Here the CDR3 DNA reads TGCAGTGCCAGATACGACGAGCAGTACTTC. This encodes CSARYDEQYF.